The 21 T cell receptor beta chains presented below share a single source sample, sequenced in a study of blood T cell repertoires in COVID-19. Here immunoSEQ multiplex PCR was the method, and the copy in TCRdb shows in-frame clones only, minus some. The data hold hundreds of thousands of clones, with approximately 90% observed a single time. Source material: peripheral blood. Source of these receptors: a man between 60 and 75 years old with COVID-19, enrolled during active disease.

The chain combines TRBV19 with TRBJ1-1; D not resolved. The V gene's germline CDR1 is LNHDA and CDR2 SQIVND (reference sequence). The CDR3 has 19 amino acids. Trimming left V 3 bases short and J 0 bases short, with 23 bases between. CDR3 sequence (DNA): TGTGCCAGTAGTATGACCCGATACCTTAGAGAGAGGGTGAACACTGAAGCTTTCTTT. Its protein product is CASSMTRYLRERVNTEAFF.

The chain joins TRBV27 to TRBJ1-2, with 7 bases fitting TRBD1. With V trimmed by 2 bases and J by 1 base, 7 bases remained unmatched. This CDR3 contains 16 residues. The germline gives CDR1 MNHEY, CDR2 SMNVEV (reference sequence). CDR3 sequence (DNA): TGTGCCAGCAGTTTAATTAGGGGGCGCCTTAACTATGGCTACACCTTC. Its translation is CASSLIRGRLNYGYTF.

This clone was counted a single time. The rearrangement links TRBV18 to TRBJ1-2, with 9 bases that match TRBD1. The V gene end was trimmed by 3 bases and the J gene end by 3 bases; junction bases not matched to a gene: 5. Germline CDR1 reads KGHSH; CDR2 reads LQKENI. This CDR3 region has 15 residues. The CDR3 loop reads CASSPSGTGYYGYTF. The CDR3 bases are TGTGCCAGCTCACCGTCCGGGACAGGGTACTATGGCTACACCTTC.

V is TRBV6-5 and J is TRBJ1-5, with 7 bases that match TRBD1. The germline V gene has CDR1 MNHEY and CDR2 SVGAGI. This CDR3 region has 15 residues. Germline trimming cut 5 bases from V and 4 bases from J; bases unmatched to any gene: 8. The CDR3 DNA is TGTGCCAGCAGTAACGACAGGGTAGAGAATCAGCCCCAGCATTTT. Translation: CASSNDRVENQPQHF.

This chain joins TRBV4-3 and TRBJ1-6; D gene uncertain. V shed 3 bases and J shed 0 bases, with 9 bases lying between them. Per germline, CDR1 LGHNA and CDR2 YSLEER. CDR3 length: 16 residues. The CDR3 coding sequence is TGCGCCAGCAGCCAGGGCGAAAGCTCCTATAATTCACCCCTCCACTTT. It specifies CASSQGESSYNSPLHF.

The CDR3 reads CASSLGLQAGGNTIYF. The CDR3 DNA reads TGTGCCAGCAGCTTAGGCCTCCAAGCGGGAGGAAACACCATATATTTT. V and J are TRBV7-6 and TRBJ1-3; D is uncertain. The germline V gene has CDR1 SGHVS and CDR2 FNYEAQ. The CDR3 sequence is 16 residues long. V lost 1 base to trimming and J lost 4 bases, with 14 bases between them.

The chain is built from TRBV7-9 and TRBJ2-2, with 8 positions matching TRBD2. V dropped 7 bases and J dropped 4; count of bases not matched to a gene: 8. The CDR3 consists of 15 residues. Looked up from germline, CDR1 is SEHNR and CDR2 is FQNEAQ (reference sequence). As DNA, the CDR3 is TGTGCCAGCAAAGGGCTAGCGGGTTCCACCGGGGAGCTGTTTTTT. Its protein is CASKGLAGSTGELFF.

The rearrangement uses TRBV10-3 and TRBJ1-2, with 12 bases matching TRBD1. In germline, CDR1 is ENHRY, CDR2 SYGVKD. This CDR3 has 14 residues. With V trimmed by 6 bases and J by 6 bases, 5 bases remained unmatched. This chain's CDR3 is CAIRGTGGMDGYTF. The CDR3 DNA follows: TGTGCCATCAGGGGGACAGGGGGCATGGATGGCTACACCTTC.

The J gene is TRBJ1-1, the V gene TRBV5-6; TRBD1 is a possible D gene (5 bases). The V end lost 4 bases, the J end lost 5 bases, and 15 bases lay between the germline ends. Germline CDR1 reads SGHDT; CDR2 reads YYEEEE. The CDR3 sequence is 14 residues long. The CDR3 loop is CASSRRQGRTEAFF. Written as DNA, the CDR3 is TGTGCCAGCAGCAGGCGTCAGGGAAGGACTGAAGCTTTCTTT.

This clone occurred once. This rearrangement joins TRBV10-2 to TRBJ2-2; D call uncertain. Looked up from germline, CDR1 is WSHSY and CDR2 is SAAADI. Between the trimmed V and J ends, which lost 7 bases and 2 bases, there was a span of 5 bases. The length of the CDR3 is 12 residues. CDR3 sequence reads: CASKQNTGELFF. CDR3 sequence (DNA): TGCGCCAGCAAACAAAACACCGGGGAGCTGTTTTTT.

This chain connects TRBV3-1 (or the pseudogene TRBV3-2) to TRBJ1-2; 7 bases align to TRBD1. The CDR3 contains 15 residues. The J segment lost 6 bases and the V segment lost 4 bases, leaving 11 bases of the junction unmatched. The germline CDR1 and CDR2 sequences are LGHDT and YNNKEL (reference sequence). CDR3 sequence: CASSRSDLTGDGYTF. For the CDR3, the DNA is TGTGCCAGCAGCCGGTCCGATTTAACAGGGGATGGCTACACCTTC.

The chain employs TRBV5-5 and TRBJ1-1, with a possible D match to TRBD1 (5 bases). CDR3 size: 12 residues. Between the trimmed V and J ends, which lost 3 bases and 8 bases, there was a span of 11 bases. Germline assignment: CDR1 SGHKS and CDR2 YYEKEE (reference sequence). CDR3 in DNA: TGTGCCAGCAGCTGGGGGGATACCGAAGCTTTCTTT. Translated: CASSWGDTEAFF.

J is TRBJ1-5 and V is TRBV12-3 or TRBV12-4, with D hard to call. The ends were cut back, 4 bases at V and 10 bases at J, with 11 bases in the middle. This CDR3 region has 12 residues. CDR3: CASSSTTSPQHF. CDR3 coding DNA: TGTGCCAGCAGTTCGACGACATCCCCCCAGCATTTT.

The chain recombines TRBV5-4 with TRBJ2-1, with 12 bases aligning to TRBD2. Germline trimming cut 4 bases from V and 4 bases from J; bases unmatched to any gene: 12. The CDR3 extends over 18 amino acids. The germline V gene has CDR1 SGHNT and CDR2 YYREEE (reference sequence). Here the CDR3 reads CASSPGSSGGVGYNEQFF. CDR3 sequence (DNA): TGTGCCAGCAGCCCGGGGTCTAGCGGGGGGGTCGGGTACAATGAGCAGTTCTTC.

The chain couples TRBV19 to TRBJ2-7; 7 bases are shared with TRBD1. Germline lookup yields CDR1 LNHDA and CDR2 SQIVND (reference sequence). This CDR3 spans 14 amino acids. V shed 5 bases and J 3 bases; nucleotides not matched to a gene: 7. The CDR3 coding sequence is TGTGCCAGTAGTGCACACAGGGGACGCTACGAGCAGTACTTC. Translated, it gives CASSAHRGRYEQYF.

The chain has TRBV28 and TRBJ2-1; D might be TRBD2 (5 bases). V was shortened by 9 bases and J by 4 bases, with 25 bases between the two germline ends. This CDR3 spans 17 amino acids. CDR1 MDHEN and CDR2 SYDVKM come from the germline V gene. The CDR3 is CASLPGGVGAEYNEQFF. The CDR3 bases are TGTGCCAGTCTCCCCGGTGGAGTCGGAGCGGAATACAATGAGCAGTTCTTC. Complete variable domain (other parts from reference TRBV28 and TRBJ2-1): DVKVTQSSRYLVKRTGEKVFLECVQDMDHENMFWYRQDPGLGLRLIYFSYDVKMKEKGDIPEGYSVSREKKERFSLILESASTNQTSMYLCASLPGGVGAEYNEQFFGPGTRLTVL.

V is TRBV9 and J is TRBJ2-5; 7 bases map to TRBD1. Germline V gene sequence: CDR1 SGDLS, CDR2 YYNGEE. Germline trimming cut 1 base from V and 2 bases from J; bases unmatched to any gene: 5. The CDR3 loop spans 15 amino acids. CDR3 in amino acids: CASSVSPGGQETQYF. For the CDR3, the DNA is TGTGCCAGCAGCGTAAGTCCAGGGGGACAAGAGACCCAGTACTTC.

The V gene is TRBV27, the J gene TRBJ2-1; possible D gene TRBD2, 6 bases. Trimming removed 2 bases at V and 7 bases at J, with 15 bases between. From germline, CDR1 is MNHEY and CDR2 SMNVEV (reference sequence). CDR3 length: 15 amino acids. CDR3 residues: CASSLGVEGLNEQFF. CDR3 sequence (DNA): TGTGCCAGCAGTTTAGGAGTGGAGGGCCTGAATGAGCAGTTCTTC.

This chain connects TRBV9 to TRBJ1-3, with D unresolved. Trimming stripped 3 bases from V and 0 bases from J, with 13 bases between. This CDR3 contains 16 residues. Germline CDR1 and CDR2: SGDLS and YYNGEE. The CDR3 DNA reads as TGTGCCAGCAGCGGACTTTTGCAGAGCTCTGGAAACACCATATATTTT. Its protein product is CASSGLLQSSGNTIYF.

J is TRBJ2-7 and V is TRBV28, with 10 nucleotides matching TRBD1. Germline V CDR1 and CDR2: MDHEN, SYDVKM. J was trimmed by 7 bases and V by 6 bases; bases with no gene match: 12. The CDR3 runs 15 residues. The CDR3 DNA sequence: TGTGCCAGCAGCCAGTCCGGGACAGGGGCTAAGGAGCAGTACTTC. Translation gives CASSQSGTGAKEQYF.

The rearrangement uses TRBV18 and TRBJ1-2; possible D gene TRBD1, 5 bases. The CDR3 loop spans 17 amino acids. V lost 0 bases to trimming and J lost 4 bases, with 18 bases between them. Germline assignment: CDR1 KGHSH and CDR2 LQKENI. DNA of the CDR3: TGTGCCAGCTCACCACCCGGGGCCGCACGGGAGATCTATGGCTACACCTTC. This encodes CASSPPGAAREIYGYTF.